The clone carrying this TCR beta chain showed up just a few times. No antigen is known for it. This sample is part of a study of beta chain features in type 1 diabetes. Blood was drawn once from each donor into heparinised tubes. The draws averaged roughly 120 mL. As every portion of the isolated RNA was reverse transcribed, the sequencing read expressed TCRB transcripts. Libraries were prepared by immunoSEQ multiplex PCR; TCRdb keeps only in-frame clonotypes and omits some of them. This table has 250,000 to 350,000 clones, roughly 11% appearing once. Germline-derived CDR1 and CDR2 are SGHTA and FQGNSA. The CDR3 extends over 13 amino acids. After removal of 7 bases from V and 3 bases from J, the junction contained 4 bases not matched to a gene. Overall study findings and caveats: Junctions at VDJ sites from type 1 diabetes patients had fewer insertions and more deletions. Patients and controls would share equally any PCR tilt toward shorter templates.

The chain carries TRBV7-2 and TRBJ2-7, with 9 bases that match TRBD2. Source material: naive CD4+ T cells from blood. This sequence originates from a woman in her twenties or thirties in good health. CDR3 sequence reads: CASKVAGVYEQYF. The CDR3 nucleotides read TGTGCCAGCAAGGTAGCGGGAGTCTACGAGCAGTACTTC.